The 15 T cell receptor beta chains given below trace back to one sample, sequenced in a study of shared clonotypes between healthy human individuals (dated by TCRdb to the early 2020s). CD8 naive samples consisted of CD45RO-negative cells that were positively selected for CCR7, yielding a CD45RA+CCR7+ population without TemRA cells. The method behind the library was the immunoSEQ multiplex PCR assay. TCRdb re-hosts the immuneACCESS table, in-frame sequences only. Its copies lack some clones; in the studies checked, an unresolved V gene accounts for under half of them, and the cause for the rest is not known. Recorded for this sample are around 550,000 clones; around 95% of them occurred a single time. The leading ten clones occupy 0.11% of the sample. The sequencing sample was made of naive CD8+ T cells sorted from blood. According to the study, the label for this sample's cell subset or site signals: CD45RA+CCR7+. The source of these receptors is a woman aged 25 to 39 in good health.

The chain employs TRBV11-2 and TRBJ2-7, with 11 bases identical to TRBD2. The CDR3 spans 15 residues. J gave up 6 bases and V 5 bases, and 9 bases lay outside the gene matches. The V gene's germline CDR1 is SGHAT and CDR2 FQNNGV. The CDR3 here is CASSPAVAGGLEQYF. In DNA form, the CDR3 reads TGTGCCAGCAGCCCGGCGGTAGCGGGAGGGCTCGAGCAGTACTTC.

V gene TRBV7-8 combines with J gene TRBJ2-1; TRBD2 aligns across 10 bases. Germline V CDR1 and CDR2: SGHVS, FQNEAQ. This CDR3 region has 13 residues. V was pared by 4 bases and J by 8 bases, with 2 bases of the junction left unmatched. CDR3 sequence (DNA): TGTGCCAGCAGCTCGGGGACTAGCGATGAGCAGTTCTTC. Protein sequence: CASSSGTSDEQFF.

The genes are TRBV7-9 and TRBJ2-1; TRBD2 might be the D (6 bases). The CDR3 sequence is 13 residues long. Germline V gives CDR1 SEHNR, CDR2 FQNEAQ (reference sequence). Trimming left V 5 bases short and J 15 bases short, with 20 bases between. The CDR3 spells CASSPQTREVRFF. The CDR3 region has the DNA TGTGCCAGCAGCCCCCAGACTAGAGAGGTTCGGTTCTTC. Full variable domain (outside the CDR3, taken from reference TRBV7-9 and TRBJ2-1): DTGVSQNPRHKITKRGQNVTFRCDPISEHNRLYWYRQTLGQGPEFLTYFQNEAQLEKSRLLSDRFSAERPKGSFSTLEIQRTEQGDSAMYLCASSPQTREVRFFGPGTRLTVL.

This clone was recorded once. The chain couples TRBV27 to TRBJ1-5; the D is unclear. The V gene's germline CDR1 is MNHEY and CDR2 SMNVEV (reference sequence). CDR3 length: 13 amino acids. The V end lost 4 bases, the J end lost 4 bases, and 8 bases lay between the germline ends. CDR3 DNA sequence: TGTGCCAGCAGTTGGACGATTAATCAGCCCCAGCATTTT. This translates into CASSWTINQPQHF.

J is TRBJ2-5 and V is TRBV6-5, with 7 bases fitting TRBD2. The CDR3 has 14 amino acids. Germline CDR1 MNHEY, CDR2 SVGAGI. Trimming cost V 3 bases and J 5 bases; bases outside gene matches: 6. This CDR3 reads CASSYAGVGETQYF. CDR3 bases: TGTGCCAGCAGTTATGCGGGAGTGGGGGAGACCCAGTACTTC.

The gene calls are TRBV15 and TRBJ2-3, with TRBD2 matching 7 bases. Trimming cost V 4 bases and J 3 bases; bases outside gene matches: 13. CDR1 is LNHNV and CDR2 is YYDKDF in the germline V gene (reference sequence). CDR3 length equals 17 residues. Here the CDR3 reads CATSIDAWRESTDTQYF. Here the CDR3 DNA reads TGTGCCACCAGCATCGACGCCTGGCGGGAGTCAACAGATACGCAGTATTTT.

The rearrangement joins TRBV6-6 to TRBJ1-1; D remains ambiguous. The CDR3 runs to 13 residues. Per the germline V gene, CDR1 is MNHNY and CDR2 is SVGAGI (reference sequence). The V end lost 1 base, the J end lost 6 bases, and 9 bases lay between the germline ends. Here the CDR3 reads CASSYWALAEAFF. In DNA form, the CDR3 reads TGTGCCAGCAGTTACTGGGCGTTGGCTGAAGCTTTCTTT.

The chain employs TRBV5-6 and TRBJ2-1; TRBD1 aligns across 7 bases. This CDR3 spans 15 amino acids. CDR1 is SGHDT and CDR2 is YYEEEE in the germline V gene. J gave up 3 bases and V 0 bases, and 3 bases lay outside the gene matches. Here the CDR3 reads CASSLDRGHYNEQFF. DNA for the CDR3: TGTGCCAGCAGCTTGGACAGGGGACACTACAATGAGCAGTTCTTC.

The V call is TRBV4-1, the J call TRBJ2-7, with unresolved D. Germline CDR1 is MGHRA and CDR2 is YSYEKL. The CDR3 runs to 15 residues. V lost 1 base and J lost 0, with 10 bases in between. The CDR3 sequence is CASSQGYINSYEQYF. DNA of the CDR3: TGCGCCAGCAGCCAAGGGTACATTAACTCCTACGAGCAGTACTTC.

The chain combines TRBV21-1 with TRBJ2-1. TRBV21-1 represents a pseudogene. The CDR3 is made up of 16 amino acids. The CDR3 DNA reads as TGTGCCAGCAGCAACGGAATGGGACCGACCCCCAATGAGCAGTTCTTC. Translation gives CASSNGMGPTPNEQFF.

This chain joins TRBV28 and TRBJ2-7; possibly TRBD1 or TRBD2 for D (6 bases each). V gave up 6 bases and J gave up 7 bases, with 19 bases separating them. Germline V CDR1 and CDR2: MDHEN, SYDVKM. The CDR3 sequence is 14 residues long. CDR3 residues: CASSLQGGLVEQYF. In DNA, the CDR3 is TGTGCCAGCAGCTTACAGGGAGGTTTGGTGGAGCAGTACTTC.

Notes on this clone: The same CDR3 also results from other DNA sequences found in this sample. The rearrangement uses TRBV23-1 and TRBJ2-7; 10 bases map to TRBD1. TRBV23-1 is recorded as an ORF, its role being uncertain. J was trimmed by 2 bases and V by 0 bases; bases with no gene match: 1. This CDR3 spans 15 amino acids. The CDR3 coding sequence is TGCGCCAGCAGTCAATCGGGGACAGGGGCCTACGAGCAGTACTTC. Translating it yields CASSQSGTGAYEQYF.

The V gene is TRBV29-1, the J gene TRBJ2-7, with TRBD2 matching 7 bases. J was trimmed by 3 bases and V by 7 bases; bases with no gene match: 9. CDR3 length equals 13 residues. CDR1 is SQVTM, CDR2 ANQGSEA, per germline. In DNA, the CDR3 is TGCAGCGCCTCGTCCGGCGGGGGCTACGAGCAGTACTTC. Protein sequence: CSASSGGGYEQYF.

This clone appeared once. V is TRBV12-5 and J is TRBJ2-1, with a tentative D call TRBD1 (5 bases). The CDR3 sequence is 18 residues long. With 2 bases removed from V and 0 bases from J, the gap between germline ends came to 17 bases. Germline loops: CDR1 LGHNT, CDR2 FRNRAP. The CDR3 spells CASGLPTVTVSSYNEQFF. The CDR3 DNA reads as TGTGCTAGTGGTTTGCCAACTGTGACAGTTAGCTCCTACAATGAGCAGTTCTTC.

To note about this clone: Sequence at one end of the junction differs from germline and may be a read error. The chain has TRBV7-8 and TRBJ2-1; 7 bases are a match to TRBD2. The length of the CDR3 is 13 residues. CDR1 is SGHVS and CDR2 is FQNEAQ in the germline V gene. CDR3 sequence: CASSGGGDNELFF. As DNA, the CDR3 is TGTGCCAGCAGCGGGGGGGGAGACAATGAGCTGTTCTTC.